This record concerns one TCR beta chain sequence. The V end was cut by 5 bases, the J end by 3 bases, with 14 bases between. Germline CDR1 is MNHEY and CDR2 is SVGAGI. The CDR3 runs to 14 residues. Only in-frame clones appear in the TCRdb table, and some are missing; sequencing was by immunoSEQ multiplex PCR. The data show 250,000 or so clones, approximately 85% seen once. This entry is derived from a study of blood T cell repertoires in COVID-19. In the study overall: Samples came from the United States, Italy and Spain, spanning acute and convalescent COVID-19.

The gene calls are TRBV6-5 and TRBJ2-7, with D possibly being TRBD1 (6 bases). The specimen sequenced was PBMCs or T cells enriched from blood (not recorded which). The receptor's source is a woman in her fifties or sixties who had recovered from COVID-19. The CDR3 loop is CASSPDRGSYEQYF. The CDR3 nucleotides are TGTGCCAGCAGTCCGGACAGAGGAAGCTACGAGCAGTACTTC.